These 16 T cell receptor beta chains share one sample of origin, sequenced in a study of blood T cell repertoires in COVID-19. Measured with immunoSEQ multiplex PCR; TCRdb has only the in-frame clones, and not every one. The sample records about 200,000 clones, around four fifths being singletons. Sequencing was done on a sample of peripheral blood. The receptor source for this set is a woman older than 75 with active or convalescent COVID-19.

The V call is TRBV6-5, the J call TRBJ2-5, with 9 bases matching TRBD2. Germline-derived CDR1 and CDR2 are MNHEY and SVGAGI. V gave up 6 bases and J gave up 2 bases; unmatched junction bases: 7. CDR3 length: 15 amino acids. The CDR3 spells CASRRSGGFQETQYF. The CDR3 DNA reads as TGTGCCAGCAGGAGGAGCGGGGGGTTTCAAGAGACCCAGTACTTC.

This clone was seen more than once but under ten times. This rearrangement joins TRBV5-1 to TRBJ2-5; 11 nucleotides align to TRBD1. Germline assignment: CDR1 SGHRS and CDR2 YFSETQ. This CDR3 comprises 15 residues. After removal of 0 bases from V and 5 bases from J, the junction contained 3 bases not matched to a gene. CDR3 protein: CASSLAGQGAETQYF. In nucleotides, the CDR3 is TGCGCCAGCAGCTTGGCTGGACAGGGGGCGGAGACCCAGTACTTC.

This clone has only one observation. This rearrangement joins TRBV6-5 to TRBJ1-6, with 7 bases matching TRBD1. The germline V gene has CDR1 MNHEY and CDR2 SVGAGI. The CDR3 totals 14 residues. The V gene end was trimmed by 5 bases and the J gene end by 11 bases; junction bases not matched to a gene: 9. CDR3 DNA: TGTGCCAGCAGTAGACGACAGGGCCGACCACCCCTCCACTTT. It codes for CASSRRQGRPPLHF.

The chain is built from TRBV5-1 and TRBJ2-1; 8 nucleotides agree with TRBD1. Unmatched junction bases numbered 7, after V lost 4 bases and J lost 4 bases. The CDR3 is 15 residues long. Looked up from germline, CDR1 is SGHRS and CDR2 is YFSETQ. The CDR3 sequence is CASSLGTGHYNEQFF. For the CDR3, the DNA is TGCGCCAGCAGCCTCGGGACAGGCCATTACAATGAGCAGTTCTTC.

This chain joins TRBV28 and TRBJ1-2; possible D gene TRBD1, 5 bases. Germline-derived CDR1 and CDR2 are MDHEN and SYDVKM. The length of the CDR3 is 14 residues. Trimming stripped 3 bases from V and 7 bases from J, with 15 bases between. The CDR3 nucleotides read TGTGCCAGCAGTTTGTTAAAGGGGTCTGGTGGCTACACCTTC. Translated, it gives CASSLLKGSGGYTF.

V is TRBV7-3 and J is TRBJ2-2; a weak D match, TRBD2 (6 bases). V gave up 5 bases and J gave up 1 base, with 11 bases separating them. Germline-derived CDR1 and CDR2 are SGHTA and FQGTGA. This CDR3 contains 15 residues. The CDR3 DNA follows: TGTGCCAGCAGCCACGGAGGGATGAACACCGGGGAGCTGTTTTTT. Its protein product is CASSHGGMNTGELFF.

The chain is built from TRBV5-1 and TRBJ2-3; 12 nucleotides line up with TRBD2. The V gene end was trimmed by 0 bases and the J gene end by 2 bases; junction bases not matched to a gene: 4. Germline V lookup: CDR1 SGHRS, CDR2 YFSETQ. The CDR3 spans 17 residues. CDR3 coding DNA: TGCGCCAGCAGCTTGGGGACTAGCGGGGCGCTCACAGATACGCAGTATTTT. Its protein product is CASSLGTSGALTDTQYF.

The chain is built from TRBV5-1 and TRBJ2-1; the match to TRBD2 covers 7 bases. The V gene end was trimmed by 0 bases and the J gene end by 7 bases; junction bases not matched to a gene: 7. This CDR3 is built from 15 residues. Germline lookup yields CDR1 SGHRS and CDR2 YFSETQ. The CDR3 reads CASSLERDEYNEQFF. The CDR3 DNA sequence: TGCGCCAGCAGCTTGGAGCGGGACGAATATAATGAGCAGTTCTTC.

The chain is built from TRBV6-5 and TRBJ2-4, with 10 positions matching TRBD1. The ends lost 8 bases at V and 1 base at J; junction bases unmatched: 5. CDR3 length: 15 residues. The V gene's germline CDR1 is MNHEY and CDR2 SVGAGI. The CDR3 spells CASRQGASAKNIQYF. The CDR3 nucleotides are TGTGCCAGCCGACAGGGGGCTTCGGCCAAAAACATTCAGTACTTC.

The V gene is TRBV29-1, the J gene TRBJ1-2; D might be TRBD1 (6 bases). CDR3 length: 13 amino acids. In germline, CDR1 is SQVTM, CDR2 ANQGSEA. Deletions cut 6 bases from V and 0 bases from J, with 11 bases between. The CDR3 DNA sequence: TGCAGCGTAAAACAGGGAGCTAACTATGGCTACACCTTC. Translated: CSVKQGANYGYTF.

The J gene is TRBJ2-4, the V gene TRBV28; 7 nucleotides agree with TRBD1. V lost 7 bases to trimming and J lost 1 base; unmatched junction nucleotides: 4. The CDR3 spans 14 residues. Germline CDR1 MDHEN, CDR2 SYDVKM. In nucleotides, the CDR3 is TGTGCCAGCACACAGGGGAATGCCAAAAACATTCAGTACTTC. The encoded protein is CASTQGNAKNIQYF.

This clone was recorded a few times. The V call is TRBV6-6, the J call TRBJ1-2; TRBD1 agrees at 9 bases. V lost 2 bases, J lost 8 bases, and 3 bases stayed unmatched. The CDR3 runs to 13 residues. Germline V gene lookup returns CDR1 MNHNY and CDR2 SVGAGI (reference sequence). The CDR3: CASSYDRGNGYTF. For the CDR3, the DNA is TGTGCCAGCAGTTACGACAGGGGGAACGGCTACACCTTC.

The rearrangement joins TRBV5-1 to TRBJ2-2; perhaps TRBD1 as D (6 bases). The CDR3 is made up of 14 amino acids. Looked up from germline, CDR1 is SGHRS and CDR2 is YFSETQ. V was pared by 0 bases and J by 6 bases, with 9 bases between. CDR3 coding DNA: TGCGCCAGCAGCTTGGCCAGGGGCTCCGGGGAGCTGTTTTTT. Encoded protein: CASSLARGSGELFF.

The V call is TRBV12-3 or TRBV12-4, the J call TRBJ1-1, with 7 bases identical to TRBD1. The CDR3 consists of 13 residues. The V segment lost 8 bases and the J segment 5 bases; nucleotides outside the gene matches: 8. The CDR3 is CASGFRQGTEAFF. The CDR3 nucleotides are TGTGCCAGCGGATTTCGACAGGGTACTGAAGCTTTCTTT.

This chain joins TRBV19 and TRBJ2-5; the match to TRBD1 covers 10 bases. The CDR3 is made up of 15 amino acids. Germline values: CDR1 LNHDA, CDR2 SQIVND (reference sequence). Trimming cost V 1 base and J 5 bases; bases outside gene matches: 4. The chain's CDR3 is CASSIGGTGDETQYF. The CDR3, as DNA: TGTGCCAGTAGTATAGGAGGGACAGGGGACGAGACCCAGTACTTC.

CDR3 residues: CAIRGELNQPQHF. CDR3 in DNA: TGTGCCATCAGGGGAGAGCTTAATCAGCCCCAGCATTTT. The rearrangement joins TRBV10-3 to TRBJ1-5, with D uncertain. Germline values: CDR1 ENHRY, CDR2 SYGVKD. V was pared by 6 bases and J by 4 bases, with 10 bases between. This CDR3 is built from 13 residues.